Listed below are T cell receptor beta chains from one sample, sequenced in a study of CD8 T cells in Susac syndrome. TCRdb fed the immunoSEQ multiplex PCR reads into MiXCR, producing one record per CDR3 protein. Of about 130,000 distinct CDR3 sequences listed, over 90% are singletons. Sequencing input: CD8+ T cells from PBMCs. All receptors derive from a human donor with Susac syndrome. CDR3s include the opening cysteine and the closing phenylalanine or tryptophan. D genes are given only for firm matches. Clone size is shown for a subset of rows, as once, few, many or a class of expanded clone.

J gene: TRBJ2-5
D gene: NA
V gene: TRBV7-9
CDR3 length: 13
clone size: NA
CDR3 DNA: TGTGCCAGCGGTTGGGACAACCAAGAGACCCAGTACTTC
CDR3 protein: CASGWDNQETQYF

J gene: TRBJ2-7
D gene: TRBD2
V gene: TRBV11-2
CDR3 length: 15
clone size: NA
CDR3 DNA: TGTGCCAGCAGCCAAAGCGGGCGGGGGGTCTACGAGCAGTACTTC
CDR3 protein: CASSQSGRGVYEQYF

J gene: TRBJ2-1
D gene: NA
V gene: TRBV12-3/TRBV12-4
CDR3 length: 13
clone size: NA
CDR3 DNA: TGTGCCAGCAGTCCCCTCTCGGACCATGAGCAGTTCTTC
CDR3 protein: CASSPLSDHEQFF

J gene: TRBJ1-2
D gene: NA
V gene: TRBV29-1
CDR3 length: 11
clone size: NA
CDR3 DNA: TGCAGCGTTTCCGGGGACTATGGCTACACCTTC
CDR3 protein: CSVSGDYGYTF

J gene: TRBJ2-7
D gene: TRBD2
V gene: TRBV20-1
CDR3 length: 16
clone size: NA
CDR3 DNA: TGCAGTGCTAGAGATCGGACTAGCGGGAGTATCTACGAGCAGTACTTC
CDR3 protein: CSARDRTSGSIYEQYF

J gene: TRBJ2-1
D gene: NA
V gene: TRBV5-6
CDR3 length: 16
clone size: few
CDR3 DNA: TGTGCCAGCAGCTTTTCTGGCGGGGAAAGGGGCAATGAGCAGTTCTTC
CDR3 protein: CASSFSGGERGNEQFF

J gene: TRBJ1-1
D gene: NA
V gene: TRBV27
CDR3 length: 15
clone size: NA
CDR3 DNA: TGTGCCAGCAGTTTGTACGGGAGCTTGGCCACTGAAGCTTTCTTT
CDR3 protein: CASSLYGSLATEAFF

J gene: TRBJ2-3
D gene: NA
V gene: TRBV5-4
CDR3 length: 15
clone size: NA
CDR3 DNA: TGTGCCAGCAGCGCGTCCTTCACAGCCACAGATACGCAGTATTTT
CDR3 protein: CASSASFTATDTQYF

J gene: TRBJ1-1
D gene: NA
V gene: TRBV3-1
CDR3 length: 15
clone size: NA
CDR3 DNA: TGTGCCAGCAGCCAGCCACAGGGTATGAGCGCTGAAGCTTTCTTT
CDR3 protein: CASSQPQGMSAEAFF

J gene: TRBJ1-2
D gene: NA
V gene: TRBV29-1
CDR3 length: 13
clone size: NA
CDR3 DNA: TGCAGCGTTGAGTTGAGGACAGACTATGGCTACACCTTC
CDR3 protein: CSVELRTDYGYTF

J gene: TRBJ1-1
D gene: NA
V gene: TRBV5-1
CDR3 length: 14
clone size: NA
CDR3 DNA: TGCGCCAGCAGCGTAACCGTCCCGGACACTGAAGCTTTCTTT
CDR3 protein: CASSVTVPDTEAFF

J gene: TRBJ2-1
D gene: TRBD2
V gene: TRBV4-1
CDR3 length: 14
clone size: NA
CDR3 DNA: TGCGCCAGCCGTCCCTTAGCGGGATTGGATGAGCAGTTCTTC
CDR3 protein: CASRPLAGLDEQFF

J gene: TRBJ2-7
D gene: NA
V gene: TRBV11-3
CDR3 length: 16
clone size: once
CDR3 DNA: TGTGCCAGCAGCTTAGCTTCAGACGGAACTTACTACGAGCAGTACTTC
CDR3 protein: CASSLASDGTYYEQYF

J gene: TRBJ2-3
D gene: NA
V gene: TRBV11-3
CDR3 length: 17
clone size: NA
CDR3 DNA: TGTGCCAGCAGCTTTCCAATGACAGGATTAAGCACAGATACGCAGTATTTT
CDR3 protein: CASSFPMTGLSTDTQYF

J gene: TRBJ2-7
D gene: NA
V gene: TRBV29-1
CDR3 length: 13
clone size: NA
CDR3 DNA: TGCAGCGTTGAAGCTGGACTCGGCGACGAGCAGTACTTC
CDR3 protein: CSVEAGLGDEQYF

J gene: TRBJ2-5
D gene: TRBD1
V gene: TRBV20-1
CDR3 length: 14
clone size: NA
CDR3 DNA: TGCAGTGCTAGGGACCCCGGACAGGAAGAGACCCAGTACTTC
CDR3 protein: CSARDPGQEETQYF

J gene: TRBJ2-7
D gene: TRBD2
V gene: TRBV6-5
CDR3 length: 14
clone size: NA
CDR3 DNA: TGTGCCAGCCTTGGGGCTAGCGGCTCCTACGAGCAGTACTTC
CDR3 protein: CASLGASGSYEQYF

J gene: TRBJ2-1
D gene: TRBD2
V gene: TRBV5-4
CDR3 length: 14
clone size: NA
CDR3 DNA: TGTGCCAGCAGCTTGAGCGGGAGCGACAATGAGCAGTTCTTC
CDR3 protein: CASSLSGSDNEQFF

J gene: TRBJ1-5
D gene: TRBD1
V gene: TRBV7-2
CDR3 length: 14
clone size: NA
CDR3 DNA: TGTGCCAGCAGCGACCCGACAGGGTTGCAGCCCCAGCATTTT
CDR3 protein: CASSDPTGLQPQHF

J gene: TRBJ2-5
D gene: NA
V gene: TRBV5-1
CDR3 length: 14
clone size: NA
CDR3 DNA: TGCGCCAGCAGCTTGGTTCAGCTCCAAGAGACCCAGTACTTC
CDR3 protein: CASSLVQLQETQYF

J gene: TRBJ2-3
D gene: TRBD2
V gene: TRBV5-1
CDR3 length: 16
clone size: NA
CDR3 DNA: TGCGCCAGCAGCCCCCGGACTAGGGGTGAGGCGGATACGCAGTATTTT
CDR3 protein: CASSPRTRGEADTQYF

J gene: TRBJ2-7
D gene: NA
V gene: TRBV27
CDR3 length: 15
clone size: NA
CDR3 DNA: TGTGCCAGCAGTTTGACAGGACTAGATACCTACGAGCAGTACTTC
CDR3 protein: CASSLTGLDTYEQYF